A selection of T cell receptor beta chains follows, all from one sample in a study of T cell changes during pregnancy in multiple sclerosis. The assay was immunoSEQ multiplex PCR, and TCRdb's table has in-frame clones only and misses some. This table holds 60,000 to 75,000 clones, more than 85% found once. Source: peripheral blood, taken before pregnancy. These receptors all come from a female donor with multiple sclerosis, enrolled in a pregnancy study. Both conserved end residues are part of each CDR3.

V	J	CDR3
TRBV19	TRBJ2-3	CASIQGAGRPDTQYF
TRBV7-3	TRBJ2-5	CASSFPTRDTRQETQYF
TRBV11-1	TRBJ1-2	CASSLVPTGDLYGYTF
TRBV5-1	TRBJ2-7	CASSRGQSSYEQYF
TRBV6-5	TRBJ1-1	CASSQGGNTEAFF
TRBV7-2	TRBJ1-2	CASSPGRDRESPRF
TRBV9	TRBJ2-3	CASSVGGRGPTDTQYF
TRBV5-4	TRBJ2-7	CASSSERGGFTYEQYF
TRBV7-2	TRBJ1-4	CASSPGGGNEKLFF
TRBV11-2	TRBJ2-1	CASSLDPSGALNEQFF
TRBV2	TRBJ1-1	CASSRQGLTEAFF
TRBV9	.	CASSPRTGPTYEQYF
TRBV7-9	TRBJ1-6	CASIEPGRGNSPLHF
TRBV5-1	TRBJ2-7	CASSLGGTSYEQYF
TRBV7-8	TRBJ1-1	CASSRPLGHKNTEAFF
TRBV9	TRBJ1-2	CASSRGTETVNYGYTF
TRBV27	TRBJ2-7	CASSSTSGGTYEQYF
TRBV7-9	TRBJ1-1	CASSLAGLEAFF
TRBV9	TRBJ1-2	CASSVATGVSNYGYTF
TRBV9	TRBJ2-1	CASSVELGEDEQFF
TRBV7-3	TRBJ2-7	CASSLTPHWGQSCEQYF
TRBV19	TRBJ1-2	CATADGLRGYTF